Detailed here is one T cell receptor (beta chain). In the study's own analysis: The assay estimated nucleated cells by amplifying reference gene primers. Data came from immunoSEQ multiplex PCR; TCRdb stores just in-frame clones and leaves some out. D and trimming come from the DNA, and the V and J calls and clone size come from that table. The sample shows roughly 310,000 clones, more than 90% of them seen only once. This entry belongs to a study of blood T cell repertoires in COVID-19. About the study: PBMCs, B-cell-depleted T cells, or T cells were the source of the cDNA or gDNA that made up the material.

This CDR3 is 14 amino acids long. Germline V gives CDR1 MNHEY, CDR2 SVGAGI. The ends were cut back, 8 bases at V and 0 bases at J, with 11 bases in the middle. Those who participated ranged in age from about 18 to 89 years and resided in about two dozen US areas. In Cohort 3, a recovered donor had either two negative PCRs, clearance, or symptom resolution. The clonotype comes from a man between 60 and 70 years old who had recovered from COVID-19. Sequenced: PBMCs or T cells enriched from blood (not recorded which). The chain employs TRBV6-5 and TRBJ2-1; no clear D gene. CDR3 loop: CASASGSSYNEQFF. As DNA, the CDR3 is TGTGCCAGCGCCTCCGGGTCCTCCTACAATGAGCAGTTCTTC.